This T cell receptor beta chain was retrieved from a study of blood T cell repertoires in COVID-19. Study at large: The study drew acute and convalescent COVID-19 samples from the United States, Italy and Spain. PBMCs, B-cell-depleted T cells, or T cells were the source of the cDNA or gDNA that made up the material.

As originally analysed: Amplification with reference gene primers provided the estimates of nucleated cell counts. Profiled with immunoSEQ multiplex PCR; TCRdb holds only in-frame clones, not every one. V and J calls and clone size are those listed in that table; D and trimming were worked out from the DNA. The sample has roughly 90,000 clones; 75% to 90% are singletons. The V end lost 2 bases, the J end lost 2 bases, and 10 bases lay between the germline ends. This CDR3 has 15 residues. Germline loops: CDR1 MNHEY, CDR2 SVGEGT. The sample taken for sequencing was peripheral blood. This TCR came from a human donor with active COVID-19. The donor label of this sample is uncertain. The chain employs TRBV6-2 or TRBV6-3 and TRBJ1-5, with D hard to call. Here the CDR3 DNA reads TGTGCCAGCAGTTACGAGAGGGCGGGCAATCAGCCCCAGCATTTT. This gives the protein CASSYERAGNQPQHF.